This note documents a single TCR beta chain sequence. The antigen is unknown. This sample stems from a study of shared clonotypes between healthy human individuals. On the study more broadly: Donors had three CD4 naive, three CD4 memory, two CD8 naive and one CD8 memory plate apiece. Overall study results and limits: Tissues were not sampled, only blood, and their repertoires likely differ. Non-shared clonotypes had lower generation probabilities than clonotypes shared by all four sorted-subset donors.

Investigators divided CD4+ cells into CD45RA+ naive and CD45RA-negative memory subsets. The method was immunoSEQ multiplex PCR; TCRdb's version includes in-frame clones alone and lacks a portion of them. The sample contains around 2.5 million clones, approximately 93% of which appear only once. The V and J ends lost 9 bases and 4 bases respectively, with 12 bases between them. The germline V gene encodes CDR1 LNHDA and CDR2 SQIVND (reference sequence). The CDR3 spans 12 residues. This clonotype originated in a man aged 18 to 35 in good health. Some clones in this sample may be carry-over from other donors' samples. The chain has TRBV19 and TRBJ1-1; D remains unclear. The sequenced material came from naive CD4+ T cells from PBMCs. Subset denoted: CD45RA+ positively selected. In DNA form, the CDR3 reads TGTGCCAGCGTGGGGAGGTCCACTGAAGCTTTCTTT. It translates to CASVGRSTEAFF.